The clone carrying this TCR beta chain was observed at least ten times. Its cognate antigen is unknown. One base away lies a much larger clone, so this may be a sequencing read error. Looked up from germline, CDR1 is MNHEY and CDR2 is SVGEGT. Trimming removed 5 bases from V and 11 bases from J, with 18 bases in between. This CDR3 is built from 13 residues. Primed by a sample-barcoded 5' primer and a J-beta primer mix, a second PCR proceeded for roughly 7 to 12 cycles. TCRdb independently ran MiXCR on the 5' RACE reads; one entry per CDR3 protein. The sample lists hundreds of thousands of distinct CDR3 sequences, 32% occurring once. This sample was included in a study of blood T cells in healthy people across ages. Study conclusions and caveats: Strongly correlated with naive T cell percentage was TCR beta diversity.

The clonotype originates from a woman older than 75 in good health. Sequenced sample: blood. The chain has TRBV6-2 or TRBV6-3 and TRBJ2-5, with D unresolved. The CDR3 DNA follows: TGTGCCAGCAGTCCTAGTTACAAGAATGAGCAGTACTTC. Residues: CASSPSYKNEQYF.